This passage covers 10 T cell receptor beta chains from one sample sequenced in a study of cytomegalovirus exposure and HLA in healthy donors. Primers included in the PCR were 60 Vbeta and 13 Jbeta primers. The repertoire was sequenced with immunoSEQ multiplex PCR; TCRdb's copy has only in-frame clones and lacks some. The table includes about 120,000 clones, over 65% detected once. Sequencing input: PBMCs. These receptors were taken from a young man in good health and CMV-seropositive.

This chain connects TRBV28 to TRBJ1-3; possibly TRBD1 for D (5 bases). Trimming took off 7 bases at V and 0 bases at J, with 10 bases between the two ends. In germline, CDR1 is MDHEN, CDR2 SYDVKM. The CDR3 loop spans 14 amino acids. This CDR3 reads CASIGGYSGNTIYF. For the CDR3, the DNA is TGTGCCAGCATCGGGGGATACTCTGGAAACACCATATATTTT.

This clone was seen only a few times. The rearrangement links TRBV27 to TRBJ2-6, with D perhaps TRBD1 (6 bases). Germline CDR1 is MNHEY and CDR2 is SMNVEV (reference sequence). V shed 6 bases and J shed 1 base, with 22 bases lying between them. The CDR3 contains 19 residues. The CDR3 sequence is CASRLQGVGPGSGANVLTF. CDR3 DNA sequence: TGTGCCAGCAGGCTACAGGGTGTCGGACCCGGGTCTGGGGCCAACGTCCTGACTTTC.

The rearrangement links TRBV6-1 to TRBJ2-2, with D uncertain. The CDR3 covers 14 residues. With 6 bases removed from V and 1 base from J, the gap between germline ends came to 9 bases. The V gene's germline CDR1 is MNHNS and CDR2 SASEGT. The CDR3 region is CASSENLNTGELFF. DNA for the CDR3: TGTGCCAGCAGCGAGAACCTGAACACCGGGGAGCTGTTTTTT.

The chain uses TRBV4-3 and TRBJ2-4, with D perhaps TRBD2 (5 bases). V gave up 3 bases and J gave up 1 base, with 16 bases separating them. Germline loops: CDR1 LGHNA, CDR2 YSLEER. This CDR3 has 17 amino acids. The CDR3 nucleotides read TGCGCCAGCAGCCACCACACCGCGGGTATGGCCAAAAACATTCAGTACTTC. This sequence encodes CASSHHTAGMAKNIQYF.

This chain joins TRBV7-9 and TRBJ2-3; D is possibly TRBD2 (5 bases). The length of the CDR3 is 15 residues. Trimming took off 4 bases at V and 6 bases at J, with 17 bases between the two ends. CDR1 and CDR2 from the germline V gene are SEHNR and FQNEAQ (reference sequence). The CDR3 protein is CASSYRDFLRDTQYF. The CDR3 DNA is TGTGCCAGCAGCTACCGGGATTTTCTGAGGGATACGCAGTATTTT. Filled out from reference TRBV7-9 and TRBJ2-3, the complete variable domain reads DTGVSQNPRHKITKRGQNVTFRCDPISEHNRLYWYRQTLGQGPEFLTYFQNEAQLEKSRLLSDRFSAERPKGSFSTLEIQRTEQGDSAMYLCASSYRDFLRDTQYFGPGTRLTVL.

This clone came up once. The chain couples TRBV11-2 to TRBJ2-2, with D perhaps matching TRBD2 (5 bases). The V gene lost 5 bases and the J gene lost 7 bases, with 17 bases spanning the gap. Germline assignment: CDR1 SGHAT and CDR2 FQNNGV. The CDR3 runs 15 residues. The CDR3 spells CASSQPRVRGGELFF. CDR3 nucleotide sequence: TGTGCCAGCAGCCAGCCCCGGGTACGGGGCGGGGAGCTGTTTTTT.

The chain combines TRBV28 with TRBJ1-5; 9 bases map to TRBD1. The CDR3 sequence is 17 residues long. Per the germline V gene, CDR1 is MDHEN and CDR2 is SYDVKM. V shed 0 bases and J 7 bases; nucleotides not matched to a gene: 10. This chain's CDR3 is CASSLWGQGRRMQPQHF. The CDR3, as DNA: TGTGCCAGCAGTTTATGGGGACAGGGTAGGAGAATGCAGCCCCAGCATTTT. Using reference TRBV28 and TRBJ1-5 for the parts outside the CDR3, the full variable domain is DVKVTQSSRYLVKRTGEKVFLECVQDMDHENMFWYRQDPGLGLRLIYFSYDVKMKEKGDIPEGYSVSREKKERFSLILESASTNQTSMYLCASSLWGQGRRMQPQHFGDGTRLSIL.

This sequence joins TRBV7-2 and TRBJ2-5, with 7 bases aligning to TRBD1. The germline V gene encodes CDR1 SGHTA and CDR2 FQGNSA. J was trimmed by 5 bases and V by 5 bases; bases with no gene match: 8. CDR3 length equals 14 residues. The CDR3 region is CASSAYRGGETQYF. The CDR3 bases are TGTGCCAGCAGCGCCTACAGGGGTGGGGAGACCCAGTACTTC.

J is TRBJ2-1 and V is TRBV4-3, with 14 bases matching TRBD2. The length of the CDR3 is 15 residues. J lost 7 bases, V lost 4 bases, and 3 bases had no gene match. Per germline, CDR1 LGHNA and CDR2 YSLEER. CDR3 DNA sequence: TGCGCCAGCAGCCCGGGACTAGCGGGAGAAAATGAGCAGTTCTTC. This encodes CASSPGLAGENEQFF.

The V and J genes are TRBV7-8 and TRBJ2-3, with TRBD2 matching 7 bases. The length of the CDR3 is 15 residues. Germline values: CDR1 SGHVS, CDR2 FQNEAQ. V shed 5 bases, J shed 4 bases, and the junction held 9 bases outside the gene matches. Written as DNA, the CDR3 is TGTGCCAGCAGCCTCTGGACTAGTCTCCCAGATACGCAGTATTTT. This translates into CASSLWTSLPDTQYF. The full variable domain, with the rest looked up from reference TRBV7-8 and TRBJ2-3, is GAGVSQSPRYKVAKRGQDVALRCDPISGHVSLFWYQQALGQGPEFLTYFQNEAQLDKSGLPSDRFFAERPEGSVSTLKIQRTQQEDSAVYLCASSLWTSLPDTQYFGPGTRLTVL.